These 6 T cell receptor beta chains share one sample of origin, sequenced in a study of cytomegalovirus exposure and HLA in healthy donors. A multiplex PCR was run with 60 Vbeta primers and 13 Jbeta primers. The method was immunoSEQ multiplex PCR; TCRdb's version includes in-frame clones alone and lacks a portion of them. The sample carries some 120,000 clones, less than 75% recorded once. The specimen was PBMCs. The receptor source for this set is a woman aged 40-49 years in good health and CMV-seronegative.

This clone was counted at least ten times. The CDR3 region is CASSSLAGVSTDTQYF. The CDR3 DNA is TGTGCCAGCAGCAGTCTAGCGGGGGTTAGCACAGATACGCAGTATTTT. The rearrangement uses TRBV7-9 and TRBJ2-3, with 10 positions matching TRBD2. From germline, CDR1 is SEHNR and CDR2 FQNEAQ (reference sequence). The CDR3 extends over 16 amino acids. The V gene end was trimmed by 5 bases and the J gene end by 0 bases; junction bases not matched to a gene: 5.

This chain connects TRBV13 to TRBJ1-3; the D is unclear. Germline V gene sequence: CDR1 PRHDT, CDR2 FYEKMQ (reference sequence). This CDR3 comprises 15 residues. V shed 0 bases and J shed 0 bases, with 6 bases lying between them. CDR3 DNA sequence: TGTGCCAGCAGCTTAGGATCCTCCTCTGGAAACACCATATATTTT. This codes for CASSLGSSSGNTIYF.

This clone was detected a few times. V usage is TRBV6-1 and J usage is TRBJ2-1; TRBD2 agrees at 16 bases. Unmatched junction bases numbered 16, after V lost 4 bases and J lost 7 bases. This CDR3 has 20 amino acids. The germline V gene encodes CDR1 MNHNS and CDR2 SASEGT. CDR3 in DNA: TGTGCCAGCAGTGGGGACGGGACTAGCGGGAGGGCCATATCCCTAAATGAGCAGTTCTTC. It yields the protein CASSGDGTSGRAISLNEQFF.

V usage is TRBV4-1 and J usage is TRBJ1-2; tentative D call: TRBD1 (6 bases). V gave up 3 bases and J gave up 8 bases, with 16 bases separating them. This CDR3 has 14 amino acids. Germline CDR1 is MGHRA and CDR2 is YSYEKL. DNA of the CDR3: TGCGCCAGCAGCCAGTACTCAGGGGAGAGGGGCTACACCTTC. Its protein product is CASSQYSGERGYTF.

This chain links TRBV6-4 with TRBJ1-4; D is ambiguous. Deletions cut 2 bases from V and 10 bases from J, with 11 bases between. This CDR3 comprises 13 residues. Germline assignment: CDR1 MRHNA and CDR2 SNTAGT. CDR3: CASSDRAGGKLFF. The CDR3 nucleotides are TGTGCCAGCAGTGACCGGGCGGGCGGAAAACTGTTTTTT.

CDR3 in DNA: TGCGCCAGCAGCCAAGGTCAGGGGGCGCAGACCTCCTACAATGAGCAGTTCTTC. Its protein is CASSQGQGAQTSYNEQFF. The rearrangement uses TRBV4-3 and TRBJ2-1; 8 bases are shared with TRBD1. In germline, CDR1 is LGHNA, CDR2 YSLEER. J lost 0 bases, V lost 1 base, and 8 bases had no gene match. There are 18 residues in the CDR3.